This TCR beta chain was observed in a study of blood T cell repertoires in COVID-19. Background on the study: Sources were T cells, B-cell-depleted T cells, or PBMCs; the material itself was cDNA or gDNA.

This table comes from immunoSEQ multiplex PCR, and its TCRdb copy is limited to in-frame clones, with some not included. There are approximately 230,000 clones in the sample; around four fifths occur only once, and 14% to 15% lies in the top ten. Germline V gene lookup returns CDR1 LGHDT and CDR2 YNNKEL (reference sequence). Unmatched junction bases numbered 2, after V lost 1 base and J lost 5 bases. The CDR3 runs 14 residues. The chain carries TRBV3-1 (or the pseudogene TRBV3-2) and TRBJ1-1; 9 bases align to TRBD1. Sequencing input: PBMCs or T cells enriched from blood (not recorded which). This sequence originates from a man aged 40-50 years who had recovered from COVID-19. The DNA of the CDR3 is TGTGCCAGCAGCCAAGCCGGGACAGGGACTGAAGCTTTCTTT. It yields the protein CASSQAGTGTEAFF.